This passage covers 11 T cell receptor beta chains from one sample sequenced in a study of beta chain features in type 1 diabetes. Sequenced material consisted of expressed TCRB transcripts (all of the isolated RNA was reverse transcribed). TCRdb's copy holds only in-frame clones and misses some; the assay was immunoSEQ multiplex PCR. Of 200,000 to 250,000 clones in the sample, around 9.9% were seen once. What was sequenced was central memory CD4+ T cells from blood. The receptors here all came from a man aged 18 to 35 in good health.

This clone was observed a handful of times. V and J are TRBV29-1 and TRBJ2-7; D remains unclear. The CDR3 has 10 amino acids. Deletions cut 4 bases from V and 2 bases from J, with 3 bases between. The germline V gene has CDR1 SQVTM and CDR2 ANQGSEA. In nucleotides, the CDR3 is TGCAGCGTTGCCACCTACGAGCAGTACTTC. Protein product: CSVATYEQYF.

The chain joins TRBV7-2 to TRBJ2-1; TRBD2 matches 15 bases. Germline trimming cut 1 base from V and 6 bases from J; bases unmatched to any gene: 1. Germline CDR1 reads SGHTA; CDR2 reads FQGNSA. The CDR3 covers 16 residues. The CDR3 bases are TGTGCCAGCAGCTTAGGGACTAGCGGGAGGGTCAATGAGCAGTTCTTC. Residues: CASSLGTSGRVNEQFF.

This rearrangement joins TRBV29-1 to TRBJ1-1; D gene unclear. This CDR3 spans 13 amino acids. Trimming removed 5 bases at V and 3 bases at J, with 13 bases between. Germline-derived CDR1 and CDR2 are SQVTM and ANQGSEA. The CDR3 DNA is TGCAGCGTTAAGCCCGCGAGTGACACTGAAGCTTTCTTT. Protein: CSVKPASDTEAFF.

This clone was counted between two and nine times. The chain is built from TRBV5-1 and TRBJ2-3, with no clear D. The CDR3 runs to 12 residues. CDR1 SGHRS and CDR2 YFSETQ come from the germline V gene. V was clipped by 0 bases and J by 6 bases, with 5 bases between them. The CDR3 bases are TGCGCCAGCAGCTTGGAGTTGGATACGCAGTATTTT. This translates into CASSLELDTQYF.

This clone turned up a few times. The chain has TRBV5-6 and TRBJ2-2; a possible D gene is TRBD2 (6 bases). CDR1 SGHDT and CDR2 YYEEEE come from the germline V gene. Trimming removed 4 bases from V and 0 bases from J, with 10 bases in between. The length of the CDR3 is 15 residues. The CDR3 DNA reads TGTGCCAGCAGCCCCGGGACTGCGAACACCGGGGAGCTGTTTTTT. It specifies CASSPGTANTGELFF.

The rearrangement joins TRBV25-1 to TRBJ2-3; D unresolved. CDR1 is MGHDK and CDR2 is SYGVNS in the germline V gene. V lost 8 bases and J lost 8, with 11 bases in between. The CDR3 spans 11 residues. CDR3 nucleotides: TGTGCCAGCGATGAAACGGGTACGCAGTATTTT. Protein sequence: CASDETGTQYF.

This chain links TRBV27 with TRBJ1-5, with a tentative D call TRBD1 (5 bases). Deletions cut 1 base from V and 5 bases from J, with 6 bases between. The CDR3 sequence is 13 residues long. Per the germline V gene, CDR1 is MNHEY and CDR2 is SMNVEV (reference sequence). This CDR3 is CASSLFRDQPQHF. CDR3 DNA sequence: TGTGCCAGCAGTTTATTCAGGGATCAGCCCCAGCATTTT.

The J gene is TRBJ2-1, the V gene TRBV5-4; TRBD2 matches at 12 bases. The CDR3 length is 16 residues. The germline CDR1 and CDR2 sequences are SGHNT and YYREEE (reference sequence). V lost 4 bases and J lost 7; bases outside the gene matches: 9. For the CDR3, the DNA is TGTGCCAGCAGCCCTAAACTAGCGGGAGGTGGGAATGAGCAGTTCTTC. It specifies CASSPKLAGGGNEQFF.

V usage is TRBV12-5 and J usage is TRBJ2-3; 8 bases agree with TRBD1. The V gene's germline CDR1 is LGHNT and CDR2 FRNRAP. This CDR3 region has 14 residues. With V trimmed by 4 bases and J by 4 bases, 4 bases remained unmatched. The CDR3, as DNA: TGTGCTAGTGGTTCCGGACAGGGCGCAGATACGCAGTATTTT. It is translated as CASGSGQGADTQYF.

The chain has TRBV18 and TRBJ2-2; the D is unclear. Germline-derived CDR1 and CDR2 are KGHSH and LQKENI. Trimming removed 5 bases at V and 7 bases at J, with 11 bases between. The CDR3 runs to 13 residues. CDR3 DNA sequence: TGTGCCAGCTCATCTACCCAGGACGGGGAGCTGTTTTTT. Translating it yields CASSSTQDGELFF. The whole variable domain, remainder taken from reference TRBV18 and TRBJ2-2, is NAGVMQNPRHLVRRRGQEARLRCSPMKGHSHVYWYRQLPEEGLKFMVYLQKENIIDESGMPKERFSAEFPKEGPSILRIQQVVRGDSAAYFCASSSTQDGELFFGEGSRLTVL.

This clone was observed a handful of times. V and J are TRBV5-1 and TRBJ2-1; D gene ambiguous. The CDR3 is 12 residues long. Trimming took off 0 bases at V and 8 bases at J, with 6 bases between the two ends. From germline, CDR1 is SGHRS and CDR2 YFSETQ. The CDR3 spells CASSLAWDEQFF. The CDR3 coding sequence is TGCGCCAGCAGCTTGGCTTGGGATGAGCAGTTCTTC.